The next 10 T cell receptor beta chains were all read from a single sample in a study of T cell repertoires in cytomegalovirus infection. TCRdb reanalysed the reads using MiXCR and keeps one entry per CDR3 protein. Altogether over 55,000 distinct CDR3 sequences are present, just over 20% being singletons, with the ten largest covering 65% to 75%. Antigens for these TCRs are unknown. Sequenced material: CD8+ T cells from cultured PBMCs, taken from culture after CMV antigen stimulation. The receptors were gathered from a human donor in good health (CMV status not recorded). Some clones in this sample may be carry-over from other donors' samples.

The chain recombines TRBV7-8 with TRBJ1-4; weak D call: TRBD1 (6 bases). The CDR3 is 18 residues long. V dropped 5 bases and J dropped 0 bases, with 19 bases sitting between them. Germline assignment: CDR1 SGHVS and CDR2 FQNEAQ. CDR3 DNA: TGTGCCAGCAGCCTGCGAAGGACAGCTCTCTCAACTAATGAAAAACTGTTTTTT. Its translation: CASSLRRTALSTNEKLFF.

This clonotype was found a few times. The V call is TRBV6-2 or TRBV6-3, the J call TRBJ1-2; D remains unclear. The ends were cut back, 0 bases at V and 8 bases at J, with 10 bases in the middle. The CDR3 has 13 residues. Germline V lookup: CDR1 MNHEY, CDR2 SVGEGT. CDR3 bases: TGTGCCAGCAGTTACTCTGTTAAGAAGGGCTACACCTTC. Protein product: CASSYSVKKGYTF.

CDR3 residues: CASSPGQGGRDEQYF. For the CDR3, the DNA is TGTGCCAGCAGCCCCGGCCAAGGGGGCCGAGACGAGCAGTACTTC. The rearrangement uses TRBV7-2 and TRBJ2-7, with 7 bases matching TRBD1. Germline V gene data show CDR1 as SGHTA and CDR2 as FQGNSA. The junction had 12 bases not matched to a gene; V was cut back by 5 bases and J by 5 bases. The CDR3 has 15 amino acids.

The V gene is TRBV27, the J gene TRBJ2-7; 9 nucleotides match TRBD1. V lost 3 bases to trimming and J lost 5 bases; unmatched junction nucleotides: 8. This CDR3 is 15 amino acids long. CDR1 MNHEY and CDR2 SMNVEV come from the germline V gene (reference sequence). CDR3 in DNA: TGTGCCAGCAGTTTGCAGGACAGGGGAAAAGACGAGCAGTACTTC. As protein: CASSLQDRGKDEQYF.

The rearrangement uses TRBV7-6 and TRBJ2-1; D is unclear. Germline loops: CDR1 SGHVS, CDR2 FNYEAQ. The CDR3 sequence is 13 residues long. V lost 3 bases and J 8 bases, leaving 11 bases between the germline ends. As DNA, the CDR3 is TGTGCCAGCAGCTTGGGGTGGAGAGATGAGCAGTTCTTC. As protein: CASSLGWRDEQFF.

This chain connects TRBV7-6 to TRBJ1-2, with 9 bases matching TRBD1. The CDR3 has 16 residues. Germline lookup yields CDR1 SGHVS and CDR2 FNYEAQ. The J segment lost 1 base and the V segment lost 1 base, leaving 4 bases of the junction unmatched. The CDR3 region has the DNA TGTGCCAGCAGCTTAGGGTTGGACAGGGGTAACTATGGCTACACCTTC. It translates to CASSLGLDRGNYGYTF.

This clonotype is medium-sized within its sample. This sequence joins TRBV11-2 and TRBJ2-4; 8 bases line up with TRBD1. Germline V lookup: CDR1 SGHAT, CDR2 FQNNGV. CDR3 length: 15 residues. V shed 2 bases, J shed 4 bases, and the junction held 4 bases outside the gene matches. CDR3 region: CASSLPRTGKNIQYF. The CDR3 coding sequence is TGTGCCAGCAGCTTACCCCGGACAGGGAAAAACATTCAGTACTTC. Looking up the rest from reference TRBV11-2 and TRBJ2-4 gives the full variable domain: EAGVAQSPRYKIIEKRQSVAFWCNPISGHATLYWYQQILGQGPKLLIQFQNNGVVDDSQLPKDRFSAERLKGVDSTLKIQPAKLEDSAVYLCASSLPRTGKNIQYFGAGTRLSVL.

This clonotype has a handful of counts. The chain is built from TRBV7-3 and TRBJ2-3, with D possibly being TRBD2 (5 bases). In germline, CDR1 is SGHTA, CDR2 FQGTGA. The V gene lost 6 bases and the J gene lost 2 bases, with 12 bases spanning the gap. The CDR3 covers 14 residues. This CDR3 reads CASSAGSITDTQYF. In DNA form, the CDR3 reads TGTGCCAGCAGTGCTGGGAGCATCACAGATACGCAGTATTTT.

This chain uses TRBV6-2 or TRBV6-3 with TRBJ2-7; 8 nucleotides match TRBD1. The CDR3 extends over 14 amino acids. Per the germline V gene, CDR1 is MNHEY and CDR2 is SVGEGT. Unmatched junction bases numbered 7, after V lost 5 bases and J lost 4 bases. Written as DNA, the CDR3 is TGTGCCAGCAGTAGAAGGACAGGGAAGTACGAGCAGTACTTC. Translation: CASSRRTGKYEQYF.

This clonotype appeared a few times. The rearrangement links TRBV9 to TRBJ2-2, with TRBD1 as a possible D gene (6 bases). There are 16 residues in the CDR3. Germline values: CDR1 SGDLS, CDR2 YYNGEE. V gave up 3 bases and J gave up 0 bases, with 12 bases separating them. The CDR3 DNA reads as TGTGCCAGCAGCGAATGGGACACCCCGAACACCGGGGAGCTGTTTTTT. Protein: CASSEWDTPNTGELFF. Combining the CDR3 with reference TRBV9 and TRBJ2-2 gives the whole variable domain DSGVTQTPKHLITATGQRVTLRCSPRSGDLSVYWYQQSLDQGLQFLIQYYNGEERAKGNILERFSAQQFPDLHSELNLSSLELGDSALYFCASSEWDTPNTGELFFGEGSRLTVL.